The next 8 T cell receptor beta chains were all read from a single sample in a study of post-analysis software for immune sequencing data. Study findings and constraints: When patients were compared with controls, five TRBV segments were more frequent, TRBV5-6, TRBV5-1 and TRBV20-1 among them.

cDNA libraries of TCR beta carried unique molecular identifiers. TCRdb called the PCR reads again in MiXCR, with one record for every CDR3 protein. The table includes 450,000 to 700,000 distinct CDR3 sequences, around 47% detected once. These TCRs are of unknown antigen specificity. The sample comprised blood. Receptors originate from a girl aged 5-17 years with multiple sclerosis.

J is TRBJ2-7 and V is TRBV7-2, with D possibly matching TRBD2 (5 bases). Germline CDR1 and CDR2: SGHTA and FQGNSA. The CDR3 has 12 amino acids. V gave up 5 bases and J gave up 6 bases, with 11 bases separating them. The CDR3 loop is CASSLSEGEQYF. CDR3 nucleotide sequence: TGTGCCAGCAGCCTATCCGAGGGCGAGCAGTACTTC.

This clonotype came up a few times. The chain employs TRBV6-5 and TRBJ2-7; TRBD1 is a possible D gene (5 bases). The J call may be mistaken, given a closer DNA end match to TRBJ2-5. Germline CDR1 is MNHEY and CDR2 is SVGAGI. The CDR3 loop spans 13 amino acids. Here the CDR3 DNA reads TGTGCCAGCAGCCCCAGGGTTAGCGAGACCCAGTACTTC. Protein product: CASSPRVSETQYF.

This clonotype has only a few counts. CDR3 sequence: CASSLSRTGRRHPYEQYF. The CDR3 DNA reads TGTGCCAGCAGCCTATCCCGGACAGGAAGGCGGCACCCCTACGAGCAGTACTTC. The chain uses TRBV7-2 and TRBJ2-7; 7 nucleotides match TRBD1. The CDR3 has 18 residues. The V and J ends lost 5 bases and 2 bases, in that order; junction bases with no gene match: 18. The germline V gene encodes CDR1 SGHTA and CDR2 FQGNSA.

This sequence joins TRBV5-1 and TRBJ2-7; TRBD2 is a possible D gene (5 bases). The CDR3 sequence is 15 residues long. V was pared by 4 bases and J by 2 bases, with 16 bases between. CDR1 and CDR2 from the germline V gene are SGHRS and YFSETQ. The CDR3 DNA reads TGCGCCAGCAGCCTAGGACGGGGAATGACCTACGAGCAGTACTTC. Translation: CASSLGRGMTYEQYF.

The V and J genes are TRBV2 and TRBJ2-7; D possibly corresponds to TRBD2 (6 bases). Trimming removed 8 bases at V and 2 bases at J, with 10 bases between. Germline-derived CDR1 and CDR2 are SNHLY and FYNNEI. This CDR3 is built from 12 residues. DNA for the CDR3: TGTGCCAGCGGGGCGGGACCCTACGAGCAGTACTTC. It encodes CASGAGPYEQYF.

The chain is built from TRBV7-2 and TRBJ1-2; TRBD1 might be the D (6 bases). V was trimmed by 1 base and J by 4 bases, leaving 13 bases between them. The CDR3 is 15 amino acids. Germline V lookup: CDR1 SGHTA, CDR2 FQGNSA. Here the CDR3 reads CASSLDPGESYGYTF. DNA of the CDR3: TGTGCCAGCAGCTTAGACCCAGGGGAAAGCTATGGCTACACCTTC.

This clonotype was seen a few times. The chain employs TRBV27 and TRBJ2-7; no reliable D call. The ends were cut back, 2 bases at V and 0 bases at J, with 11 bases in the middle. The CDR3 totals 15 residues. Germline assignment: CDR1 MNHEY and CDR2 SMNVEV (reference sequence). CDR3 amino acids: CASSLGPLSSYEQYF. The CDR3 nucleotides are TGTGCCAGCAGTTTAGGACCGTTGAGCTCCTACGAGCAGTACTTC.

The chain carries TRBV19 and TRBJ2-1, with D hard to call. The CDR3 runs 14 residues. Per the germline V gene, CDR1 is LNHDA and CDR2 is SQIVND (reference sequence). With 5 bases removed from V and 7 bases from J, the gap between germline ends came to 15 bases. As DNA, the CDR3 is TGTGCCAGTAGTCCCTGGGCTCCTGGGAATGAGCAGTTCTTC. Translated, it gives CASSPWAPGNEQFF.